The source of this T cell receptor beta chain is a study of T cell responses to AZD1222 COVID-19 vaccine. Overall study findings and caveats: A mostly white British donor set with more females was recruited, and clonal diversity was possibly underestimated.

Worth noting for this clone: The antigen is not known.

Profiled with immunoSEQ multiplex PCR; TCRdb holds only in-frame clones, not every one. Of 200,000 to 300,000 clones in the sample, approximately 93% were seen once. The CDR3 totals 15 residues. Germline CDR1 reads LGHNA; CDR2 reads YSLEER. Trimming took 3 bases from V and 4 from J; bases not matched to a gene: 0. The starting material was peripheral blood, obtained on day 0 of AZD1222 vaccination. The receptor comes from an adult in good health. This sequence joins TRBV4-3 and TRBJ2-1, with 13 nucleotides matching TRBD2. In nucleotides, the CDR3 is TGCGCCAGCAGCCAGGGACTAGCGGGGTACAATGAGCAGTTCTTC. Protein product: CASSQGLAGYNEQFF.